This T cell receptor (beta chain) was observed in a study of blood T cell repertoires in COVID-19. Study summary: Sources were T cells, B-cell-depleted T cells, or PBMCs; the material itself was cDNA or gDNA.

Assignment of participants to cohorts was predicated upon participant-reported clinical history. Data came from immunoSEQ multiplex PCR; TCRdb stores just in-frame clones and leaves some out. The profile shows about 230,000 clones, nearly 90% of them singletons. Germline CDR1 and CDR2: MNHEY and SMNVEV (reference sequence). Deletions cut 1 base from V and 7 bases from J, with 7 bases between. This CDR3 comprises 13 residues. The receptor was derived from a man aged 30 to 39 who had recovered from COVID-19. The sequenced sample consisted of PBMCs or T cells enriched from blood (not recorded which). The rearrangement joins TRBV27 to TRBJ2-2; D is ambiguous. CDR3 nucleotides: TGTGCCAGCAGTTTATTAGGAGACGGGGAGCTGTTTTTT. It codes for CASSLLGDGELFF.